The 8 T cell receptor beta chains given below trace back to one sample, sequenced in a study of T-cell reconstitution after alpha-beta-depleted transplantation in children. Researchers prepared the TCRbeta library using unique molecular identifiers, the study reports. One entry per CDR3 protein, called by TCRdb with MiXCR from the PCR reads. The sample records a few hundred thousand distinct CDR3 sequences, roughly a quarter being singletons. The sequencing used PBMCs, mostly from graft donor cells, collected 360 days after TCRalphabeta/CD19-depleted stem cell transplant. The receptor set was obtained from a female patient between 2 and 15 years old who had a stem cell transplant for congenital amegakaryocytic thrombocytopenia, so the T cells may come from the graft donor.

The V and J genes are TRBV5-1 and TRBJ2-7, with D tentatively TRBD2 (5 bases). The CDR3 runs 13 residues. Germline V gene lookup returns CDR1 SGHRS and CDR2 YFSETQ. Between the trimmed V and J ends, which lost 8 bases and 0 bases, there was a span of 12 bases. The CDR3 is CASNRGNSYEQYF. The DNA for the CDR3 is TGCGCCAGTAACAGAGGGAACTCCTACGAGCAGTACTTC. Filled out from reference TRBV5-1 and TRBJ2-7, the complete variable domain reads KAGVTQTPRYLIKTRGQQVTLSCSPISGHRSVSWYQQTPGQGLQFLFEYFSETQRNKGNFPGRFSGRQFSNSRSEMNVSTLELGDSALYLCASNRGNSYEQYFGPGTRLTVT.

V is TRBV7-9 and J is TRBJ1-2; D uncertain. Deletions cut 2 bases from V and 2 bases from J, with 9 bases between. Germline CDR1 SEHNR, CDR2 FQNEAQ (reference sequence). This CDR3 is 14 amino acids long. The CDR3: CASSLFKRNYGYTF. CDR3 sequence (DNA): TGTGCCAGCAGCTTATTTAAGAGAAACTATGGCTACACCTTC.

The sample holds a few counts of this clonotype. The gene calls are TRBV5-1 and TRBJ1-5, with unresolved D. V was cut by 0 bases and J by 8 bases, with 12 bases left in between. This CDR3 contains 14 residues. Germline CDR1 reads SGHRS; CDR2 reads YFSETQ. CDR3 sequence reads: CASSLDSSGKPQHF. Written as DNA, the CDR3 is TGCGCCAGCAGCTTGGACAGTTCCGGTAAGCCCCAGCATTTT. Supplemented by reference TRBV5-1 and TRBJ1-5, the full variable domain reads KAGVTQTPRYLIKTRGQQVTLSCSPISGHRSVSWYQQTPGQGLQFLFEYFSETQRNKGNFPGRFSGRQFSNSRSEMNVSTLELGDSALYLCASSLDSSGKPQHFGDGTRLSIL.

This clonotype was seen a single time. The J gene is TRBJ2-4, the V gene TRBV7-2; the D is unclear. Trimming stripped 3 bases from V and 8 bases from J, with 5 bases between. This CDR3 contains 11 residues. Germline assignment: CDR1 SGHTA and CDR2 FQGNSA. CDR3 amino acids: CASSFMDIQYF. In DNA form, the CDR3 reads TGTGCCAGCAGCTTCATGGACATTCAGTACTTC.

J is TRBJ2-5 and V is TRBV11-2, with D unresolved. There are 13 residues in the CDR3. Per germline, CDR1 SGHAT and CDR2 FQNNGV. With 1 base removed from V and 5 bases from J, the gap between germline ends came to 8 bases. The CDR3 region has the DNA TGTGCCAGCAGCTTAGGAGCGAGGGAGACCCAGTACTTC. As protein: CASSLGARETQYF. The variable domain in full, completed from reference TRBV11-2 and TRBJ2-5, reads EAGVAQSPRYKIIEKRQSVAFWCNPISGHATLYWYQQILGQGPKLLIQFQNNGVVDDSQLPKDRFSAERLKGVDSTLKIQPAKLEDSAVYLCASSLGARETQYFGPGTRLLVL.

Comment on this clonotype: This is likely a read error, given that the CDR3 carries no conserved phenylalanine or tryptophan at its end. The CDR3 region is CASSLESGLQETQYY. For the CDR3, the DNA is TGTGCCAGCAGCTTAGAATCAGGGTTGCAAGAGACCCAGTACTAC. The chain combines TRBV7-6 with TRBJ2-5; D might be TRBD1 (5 bases). The length of the CDR3 is 15 residues. V dropped 1 base and J dropped 2 bases, with 11 bases sitting between them. The germline gives CDR1 SGHVS, CDR2 FNYEAQ.

V is TRBV28 and J is TRBJ2-5; D possibly uses TRBD1 or TRBD2 (5 bases each). CDR3 length: 13 amino acids. With 3 bases removed from V and 9 bases from J, the gap between germline ends came to 14 bases. Germline V CDR1 and CDR2: MDHEN, SYDVKM. As DNA, the CDR3 is TGTGCCAGCAGTTTCTCAGGGCCCGGGGCCCAGTACTTC. It specifies CASSFSGPGAQYF. The full variable domain, its missing parts supplied by reference TRBV28 and TRBJ2-5, is DVKVTQSSRYLVKRTGEKVFLECVQDMDHENMFWYRQDPGLGLRLIYFSYDVKMKEKGDIPEGYSVSREKKERFSLILESASTNQTSMYLCASSFSGPGAQYFGPGTRLLVL.

To note about this clonotype: With a much larger clone just one base away, this may be a read error. V and J are TRBV12-3 or TRBV12-4 and TRBJ2-1; D gene unclear. This CDR3 is 13 amino acids long. V was shortened by 7 bases and J by 4 bases, with 11 bases between the two germline ends. The CDR3 region has the DNA TGTGCCAGCACTCCCACAGTATACAATGAGCAGTTCTTC. This translates into CASTPTVYNEQFF.